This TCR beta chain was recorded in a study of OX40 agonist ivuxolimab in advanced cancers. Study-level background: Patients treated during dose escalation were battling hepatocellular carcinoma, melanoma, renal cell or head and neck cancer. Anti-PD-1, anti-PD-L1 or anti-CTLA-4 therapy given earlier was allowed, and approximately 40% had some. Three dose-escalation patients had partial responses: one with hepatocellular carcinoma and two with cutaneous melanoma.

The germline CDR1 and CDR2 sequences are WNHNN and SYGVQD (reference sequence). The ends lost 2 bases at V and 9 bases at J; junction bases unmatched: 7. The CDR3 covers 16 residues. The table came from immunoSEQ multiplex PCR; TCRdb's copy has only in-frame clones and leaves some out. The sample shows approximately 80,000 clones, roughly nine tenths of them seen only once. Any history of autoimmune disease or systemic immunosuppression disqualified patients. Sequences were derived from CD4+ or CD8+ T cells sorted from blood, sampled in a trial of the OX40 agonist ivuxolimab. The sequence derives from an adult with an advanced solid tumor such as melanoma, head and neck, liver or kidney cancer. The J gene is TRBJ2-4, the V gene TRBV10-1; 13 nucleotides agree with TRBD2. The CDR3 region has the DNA TGCGCCAGCAGTGAGGGACTAGCGGGGGTCGAAGGCATTCAGTACTTC. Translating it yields CASSEGLAGVEGIQYF.